This TCR beta chain was found in a study of blood T cell repertoires in COVID-19. Study background: Whether acute or convalescent, the COVID-19 samples came from the United States, Italy and Spain.

Per the authors' pipeline: Cell counts per sample came from amplifying reference gene primers. The protocol was immunoSEQ multiplex PCR, while the TCRdb copy is restricted to in-frame clones and leaves out a portion. V and J calls and clone size are as listed in that table; D and trimming were resolved from the DNA. Of some 75,000 clones detected, about 85% appear once; the ten largest clones hold around 13%. This clone was detected only a few times. Those enrolled in Seattle joined during active infection and were followed longitudinally afterward. The CDR3 runs 14 residues. The germline gives CDR1 SGHTA, CDR2 FQGNSA. The V and J ends lost 2 bases and 1 base respectively, with 8 bases between them.

The receptor's source is a man in his forties or fifties with COVID-19, enrolled during active disease. Sequenced input: peripheral blood. The rearrangement uses TRBV7-2 and TRBJ1-1; the D is unclear. The CDR3 sequence: CASSLLGQNTEAFF. In DNA form, the CDR3 reads TGTGCCAGCAGCTTATTGGGCCAGAACACTGAAGCTTTCTTT.